These T cell receptor beta chains were read from a single sample in a study of blood T cell repertoires in COVID-19. Assay used: immunoSEQ multiplex PCR; TCRdb lists only in-frame clones, some missing. The data show about 74,000 clones, over 75% seen once. Source material: peripheral blood. The receptor set was obtained from a man between 65 and 85 years old with active or convalescent COVID-19. The CDR3 runs from the conserved cysteine through the conserved F or W. The order of the fields is clone size, V gene, D gene, J gene, CDR3 DNA, CDR3 protein. D genes are given only for firm matches. The size of a clone is reported for some rows only, either as once, few or many, or as a class for expanded clones.

clone size: NA
V gene: TRBV13
D gene: NA
J gene: TRBJ2-3
CDR3 DNA: TGTGCCAGCAGCCCCAGACAAGACACAGATACGCAGTATTTT
CDR3 protein: CASSPRQDTDTQYF

clone size: few
V gene: TRBV27
D gene: NA
J gene: TRBJ1-6
CDR3 DNA: TGTGCCAGCAGTTTTGGACAGAGTAATTCACCCCTCCACTTT
CDR3 protein: CASSFGQSNSPLHF

clone size: NA
V gene: TRBV5-1
D gene: NA
J gene: TRBJ2-1
CDR3 DNA: TGCGCCAGCAGCCTACAGGGAGATGAGCAGTTCTTC
CDR3 protein: CASSLQGDEQFF

clone size: once
V gene: TRBV7-2
D gene: TRBD1
J gene: TRBJ1-5
CDR3 DNA: TGTGCCAGCAGCTTGAACTCACCCGGGACAGACAATCAGCCCCAGCATTTT
CDR3 protein: CASSLNSPGTDNQPQHF

clone size: once
V gene: TRBV27
D gene: NA
J gene: TRBJ2-1
CDR3 DNA: TGTGCCAGCAGTTCGCCCTCCGGGATAGGGGGGGCAGGCAATGAGCAGTTCTTC
CDR3 protein: CASSSPSGIGGAGNEQFF

clone size: NA
V gene: TRBV7-9
D gene: NA
J gene: TRBJ2-4
CDR3 DNA: TGTGCCAGCAGCGGCCACTCGCGGGACAGAGATTTAGCCAAAAACATTCAGTACTTC
CDR3 protein: CASSGHSRDRDLAKNIQYF

clone size: NA
V gene: TRBV5-1
D gene: NA
J gene: TRBJ2-7
CDR3 DNA: TGCGCCAGCAGCTTGCTAGGGGACTACGAGCAGTACTTC
CDR3 protein: CASSLLGDYEQYF

clone size: NA
V gene: TRBV5-4
D gene: NA
J gene: TRBJ1-2
CDR3 DNA: TGTGCCAGCAGCTTGAATGCAGGGTTGGTTCGCTATGGCTACACCTTC
CDR3 protein: CASSLNAGLVRYGYTF

clone size: NA
V gene: TRBV7-2
D gene: TRBD1
J gene: TRBJ2-7
CDR3 DNA: TGTGCCAGCAGCTCTGTGGTGACAGGGTTTTACGAGCAGTACTTC
CDR3 protein: CASSSVVTGFYEQYF

clone size: NA
V gene: TRBV6-5
D gene: TRBD1
J gene: TRBJ1-2
CDR3 DNA: TGTGCCAGCAGTTACCCCGGACAGGACCGTGGCTACACCTTC
CDR3 protein: CASSYPGQDRGYTF

clone size: few
V gene: TRBV7-6
D gene: NA
J gene: TRBJ1-6
CDR3 DNA: TGTGCCAGCAGCTCGGACAGCTATAATTCACCCCTCCACTTT
CDR3 protein: CASSSDSYNSPLHF

clone size: NA
V gene: TRBV7-2
D gene: NA
J gene: TRBJ2-1
CDR3 DNA: TGTGCCAGCAGCTTACGGAGGAATGAGCAGTTCTTC
CDR3 protein: CASSLRRNEQFF

clone size: NA
V gene: TRBV5-1
D gene: TRBD1
J gene: TRBJ1-6
CDR3 DNA: TGCGCCAGCAAACCCGGACAGGGGGGTGGTTCACCCCTCCACTTT
CDR3 protein: CASKPGQGGGSPLHF

clone size: NA
V gene: TRBV18
D gene: TRBD1
J gene: TRBJ1-2
CDR3 DNA: TGTGCCAGCTCACCGGACAGGTCTTATGGCTACACCTTC
CDR3 protein: CASSPDRSYGYTF

clone size: few
V gene: TRBV3-1/TRBV3-2
D gene: NA
J gene: TRBJ1-6
CDR3 DNA: TGTGCCAGCAGCCAAGGAGGGGGACGTTTACAGTCACCCCTCCACTTT
CDR3 protein: CASSQGGGRLQSPLHF

clone size: once
V gene: TRBV6-6
D gene: TRBD1
J gene: TRBJ1-2
CDR3 DNA: TGTGCCAGCAGTTACGGGGGACAGGAAGGGGGCTACACCTTC
CDR3 protein: CASSYGGQEGGYTF

clone size: NA
V gene: TRBV28
D gene: NA
J gene: TRBJ2-7
CDR3 DNA: TGTGCCAGCAGTTTCATCGGGTCTTCCTACGAGCAGTACTTC
CDR3 protein: CASSFIGSSYEQYF

clone size: NA
V gene: TRBV28
D gene: TRBD2
J gene: TRBJ2-7
CDR3 DNA: TGTGCCAGCAGTTCCTATGGGGGTGGGGCAGCGGGAAAAATCTTGAGCTCCTACGAGCAGTACTTC
CDR3 protein: CASSSYGGGAAGKILSSYEQYF

clone size: NA
V gene: TRBV28
D gene: NA
J gene: TRBJ2-1
CDR3 DNA: TGTGCCAGCAGTTTGTCGAGCTCCTACAATGAGCAGTTCTTC
CDR3 protein: CASSLSSSYNEQFF

clone size: NA
V gene: TRBV28
D gene: TRBD1
J gene: TRBJ2-1
CDR3 DNA: TGTGCCAGCAGTTTACCCCGCCAGGGGGCCCACAATGAGCAGTTCTTC
CDR3 protein: CASSLPRQGAHNEQFF

clone size: NA
V gene: TRBV11-2
D gene: TRBD2
J gene: TRBJ2-3
CDR3 DNA: TGTGCCAGCAAACTTACTAGCGGGGGAGATACGCAGTATTTT
CDR3 protein: CASKLTSGGDTQYF

clone size: few
V gene: TRBV25-1
D gene: NA
J gene: TRBJ2-5
CDR3 DNA: TGTGCCAGCAGGGGCTCAGGGCTTTGGGAGACCCAGTACTTC
CDR3 protein: CASRGSGLWETQYF

clone size: NA
V gene: TRBV3-1/TRBV3-2
D gene: NA
J gene: TRBJ1-2
CDR3 DNA: TGTGCCAGCAGCCAAGCGCGTCGCTACACCTTC
CDR3 protein: CASSQARRYTF

clone size: NA
V gene: TRBV2
D gene: NA
J gene: TRBJ1-5
CDR3 DNA: TGTGCCAGCAGTGAAAGCGGGTCCCAGCCCCAGCATTTT
CDR3 protein: CASSESGSQPQHF

clone size: NA
V gene: TRBV2
D gene: TRBD1
J gene: TRBJ1-5
CDR3 DNA: TGTGCCAGCAGTGGTGGACAGGGGGGTCAGCCCCAGCATTTT
CDR3 protein: CASSGGQGGQPQHF

clone size: NA
V gene: TRBV10-3
D gene: NA
J gene: TRBJ1-1
CDR3 DNA: TGTGCCATCAGTGAGGCAGGGTGGGACACTGAAGCTTTCTTT
CDR3 protein: CAISEAGWDTEAFF

clone size: NA
V gene: TRBV19
D gene: NA
J gene: TRBJ2-3
CDR3 DNA: TGTGCCAGTAGTCCGGGGACTAGCACAGATACGCAGTATTTT
CDR3 protein: CASSPGTSTDTQYF

clone size: medium-sized
V gene: TRBV11-2
D gene: TRBD1
J gene: TRBJ1-5
CDR3 DNA: TGTGCCAGCAGCGAGGGGGCGAGCAATCAGCCCCAGCATTTT
CDR3 protein: CASSEGASNQPQHF

clone size: NA
V gene: TRBV27
D gene: NA
J gene: TRBJ2-7
CDR3 DNA: TGTGCCAGCAGTTGGGCAGGCTCCTACGAGCAGTACTTC
CDR3 protein: CASSWAGSYEQYF